Presented here are 28 T cell receptor beta chains from one specimen sequenced in a study of cytomegalovirus exposure and HLA in healthy donors. Primers for the PCR totalled 60 Vbeta and 13 Jbeta. Clones were read by immunoSEQ multiplex PCR, and TCRdb kept only the in-frame ones, dropping some. The repertoire consists of 150,000 to 200,000 clones, with around 84% occurring once and the leading ten covering 1.5% to 2.5%. The sample taken for sequencing was PBMCs. The receptor source for this set is a man between 18 and 35 years old in good health and CMV-seronegative.

The chain links TRBV27 to TRBJ2-7; 9 positions match TRBD1. CDR1 is MNHEY and CDR2 is SMNVEV in the germline V gene (reference sequence). This CDR3 is 15 amino acids long. V was clipped by 2 bases and J by 5 bases; unmatched bases: 7. CDR3 amino acids: CASSLRTGVADEQYF. For the CDR3, the DNA is TGTGCCAGCAGTTTAAGGACAGGGGTGGCGGACGAGCAGTACTTC.

This clone was detected only once. The chain recombines TRBV4-1 with TRBJ1-2; D remains ambiguous. The germline V and J ends were trimmed by 1 base and 4 bases, with 13 bases remaining between them. The CDR3 has 15 residues. The germline V gene encodes CDR1 MGHRA and CDR2 YSYEKL. CDR3 amino acids: CASSQGEALLYGYTF. The CDR3 region has the DNA TGCGCCAGCAGCCAAGGCGAGGCACTGCTCTATGGCTACACCTTC.

The V gene is TRBV7-2, the J gene TRBJ2-4; no firm D call. There are 14 residues in the CDR3. V lost 5 bases and J 3 bases, leaving 11 bases between the germline ends. In germline, CDR1 is SGHTA, CDR2 FQGNSA. CDR3 nucleotides: TGTGCCAGCAGCACCCGTTACAGCAAAAACATTCAGTACTTC. It yields the protein CASSTRYSKNIQYF.

V and J are TRBV6-4 and TRBJ2-3; 9 nucleotides match TRBD2. The junction had 5 bases not matched to a gene; V was cut back by 0 bases and J by 4 bases. This CDR3 has 16 residues. Germline V gene lookup returns CDR1 MRHNA and CDR2 SNTAGT. The CDR3 DNA is TGTGCCAGCAGTGACTCCGGCGGGGGGGCATCAGATACGCAGTATTTT. Its protein product is CASSDSGGGASDTQYF.

On this clone: The junction and the germline gene differ at one end; a read error may be behind it. The gene calls are TRBV6-1 and TRBJ2-6; D remains ambiguous. Germline loops: CDR1 MNHNS, CDR2 SASEGT. The CDR3 runs to 15 residues. CDR3 loop: CASSEAVAGANVLTF. For the CDR3, the DNA is TGTGCCAGCAGCGAAGCCGTCGCGGGGGCCAACGTCCTGACTTTC.

The rearrangement joins TRBV13 to TRBJ2-6, with 9 bases lining up with TRBD2. Looked up from germline, CDR1 is PRHDT and CDR2 is FYEKMQ (reference sequence). The J segment lost 3 bases and the V segment lost 4 bases, leaving 13 bases of the junction unmatched. The CDR3 consists of 19 residues. DNA for the CDR3: TGTGCCAGCAGCTATACCCCGGGACTAGCATTGGGTGGGGCCAACGTCCTGACTTTC. Translating it yields CASSYTPGLALGGANVLTF.

This clone was detected only once. The gene calls are TRBV27 and TRBJ1-2; D may be TRBD1 (6 bases). V was trimmed by 6 bases and J by 3 bases, leaving 11 bases between them. This CDR3 spans 13 amino acids. Germline V lookup: CDR1 MNHEY, CDR2 SMNVEV (reference sequence). The CDR3 loop reads CASRGDIDYGYTF. The CDR3 DNA reads TGTGCCAGCAGGGGGGACATCGACTATGGCTACACCTTC.

The chain couples TRBV27 to TRBJ2-5; weak D call: TRBD2 (5 bases). The closer fit of TRBJ2-7 to the DNA end suggests the J call may be wrong. CDR3 length: 14 residues. The germline CDR1 and CDR2 sequences are MNHEY and SMNVEV (reference sequence). The CDR3: CASSFLDGLYEQYF. CDR3 coding DNA: TGTGCCAGCAGTTTTCTGGACGGACTCTACGAGCAGTACTTC.

The V and J genes are TRBV9 and TRBJ2-1; a possible D gene is TRBD2 (6 bases). Looked up from germline, CDR1 is SGDLS and CDR2 is YYNGEE. This CDR3 has 14 amino acids. The V and J ends lost 3 bases and 4 bases respectively, with 11 bases between them. CDR3 region: CASSAGTEYNEQFF. DNA for the CDR3: TGTGCCAGCAGCGCCGGGACTGAGTACAATGAGCAGTTCTTC. Combining the CDR3 with reference TRBV9 and TRBJ2-1 gives the whole variable domain DSGVTQTPKHLITATGQRVTLRCSPRSGDLSVYWYQQSLDQGLQFLIQYYNGEERAKGNILERFSAQQFPDLHSELNLSSLELGDSALYFCASSAGTEYNEQFFGPGTRLTVL.

This chain uses TRBV4-1 with TRBJ2-5; TRBD2 matches at 7 bases. The DNA end is a closer match to TRBJ2-7, so the J assignment may be wrong. Germline V gives CDR1 MGHRA, CDR2 YSYEKL. The CDR3 extends over 14 amino acids. CDR3 loop: CASSAGGSSYEQYF. The CDR3 DNA follows: TGCGCCAGCAGCGCGGGCGGGAGCTCCTACGAGCAGTACTTC.

This clone was observed a single time. The rearrangement links TRBV28 to TRBJ1-5, with TRBD1 matching over 7 bases. This CDR3 has 16 amino acids. The germline V gene has CDR1 MDHEN and CDR2 SYDVKM. The ends lost 2 bases at V and 5 bases at J; junction bases unmatched: 9. The CDR3 sequence is CASSLRGQMVYQPQHF. As DNA, the CDR3 is TGTGCCAGCAGTTTAAGGGGACAGATGGTCTATCAGCCCCAGCATTTT.

V gene TRBV11-2 combines with J gene TRBJ1-1; 7 nucleotides agree with TRBD1. Germline V gene data show CDR1 as SGHAT and CDR2 as FQNNGV. CDR3 size: 15 residues. V shed 6 bases and J 2 bases; nucleotides not matched to a gene: 9. This chain's CDR3 is CASSDRAQLNTEAFF. The CDR3 nucleotides are TGTGCCAGCAGTGACAGGGCCCAACTAAACACTGAAGCTTTCTTT.

The CDR3 sequence is CASSLDRDRAFAGELFF. In DNA, the CDR3 is TGTGCCAGCAGCTTGGACCGGGACAGGGCCTTCGCCGGGGAGCTGTTTTTT. V usage is TRBV5-4 and J usage is TRBJ2-2; TRBD1 matches 9 bases. V was clipped by 0 bases and J by 6 bases; unmatched bases: 9. The length of the CDR3 is 17 residues. Germline CDR1 SGHNT, CDR2 YYREEE (reference sequence).

Only a few counts were recorded for this clone. The J gene is TRBJ2-2, the V gene TRBV5-1, with TRBD1 matching over 9 bases. J gave up 1 base and V 9 bases, and 10 bases lay outside the gene matches. CDR3 length equals 16 residues. The germline CDR1 and CDR2 sequences are SGHRS and YFSETQ. This chain's CDR3 is CATLPQTGGNTGELFF. The CDR3 coding sequence is TGCGCCACCTTACCCCAGACAGGGGGGAACACCGGGGAGCTGTTTTTT.

This chain connects TRBV28 to TRBJ1-2, with no clear D. Per the germline V gene, CDR1 is MDHEN and CDR2 is SYDVKM. Deletions cut 6 bases from V and 4 bases from J, with 6 bases between. The CDR3 covers 11 residues. The DNA for the CDR3 is TGTGCCAGCAGCTCTTTCTATGGCTACACCTTC. Its translation is CASSSFYGYTF.

This clone was seen once. The rearrangement links TRBV28 to TRBJ1-5; D call uncertain. The germline V gene encodes CDR1 MDHEN and CDR2 SYDVKM. Trimming pared 6 bases from V and 8 bases from J, leaving 8 bases between. This CDR3 has 11 residues. The CDR3 loop is CASRGQKPQHF. The DNA for the CDR3 is TGTGCCAGCAGGGGCCAAAAGCCCCAGCATTTT.

The V gene is TRBV12-5, the J gene TRBJ1-6; D is ambiguous. Germline CDR1 is LGHNT and CDR2 is FRNRAP. V shed 5 bases and J shed 8 bases, with 10 bases lying between them. This CDR3 has 13 residues. CDR3 in amino acids: CASGAVSDSPLHF. For the CDR3, the DNA is TGTGCTAGTGGTGCAGTGTCCGATTCACCCCTCCACTTT.

The chain combines TRBV6-1 with TRBJ2-5; D unresolved. TRBJ2-7 matches the DNA end more closely, so the J call is doubtful. The CDR3 is 12 amino acids. In germline, CDR1 is MNHNS, CDR2 SASEGT. The CDR3 nucleotides are TGTGCCAGCGCTACAGTCTCCTACGAGCAGTACTTC. Its translation is CASATVSYEQYF.

This clone was picked up a small number of times. The CDR3 DNA reads TGTGCCAGCAGCTTGGTAGCCGGAGGGGTACCTGGGGCCAACGTCCTGACTTTC. Its protein product is CASSLVAGGVPGANVLTF. The rearrangement joins TRBV5-6 to TRBJ2-6; TRBD2 is a possible D gene (6 bases). V was cut by 0 bases and J by 2 bases, with 15 bases left in between. This CDR3 spans 18 amino acids. Per germline, CDR1 SGHDT and CDR2 YYEEEE.

V is TRBV27 and J is TRBJ2-1; 10 bases are shared with TRBD2. Germline V lookup: CDR1 MNHEY, CDR2 SMNVEV (reference sequence). CDR3 size: 18 residues. The V and J ends lost 2 bases and 8 bases, in that order; junction bases with no gene match: 15. In nucleotides, the CDR3 is TGTGCCAGCAGTTTAAAGGGTAGCGGGGGGTTCACCCGTTATGAGCAGTTCTTC. Residues: CASSLKGSGGFTRYEQFF.

V usage is TRBV28 and J usage is TRBJ1-2, with 12 nucleotides matching TRBD1. The CDR3 consists of 18 residues. Germline lookup yields CDR1 MDHEN and CDR2 SYDVKM. The J segment lost 7 bases and the V segment lost 2 bases, leaving 14 bases of the junction unmatched. This CDR3 reads CASSLATGTGGVLGGYTF. The DNA of the CDR3 is TGTGCCAGCAGTTTAGCAACCGGGACAGGGGGCGTATTAGGTGGCTACACCTTC.

Of note for this clone: An end of the junction differs from the germline gene, which may be a read error. The chain combines TRBV10-3 with TRBJ1-6, with 7 bases aligning to TRBD1. This CDR3 region has 18 residues. Germline V gives CDR1 ENHRY, CDR2 SYGVKD. The CDR3 reads CAISPGGPGGAYNPPLHF. CDR3 DNA: TGTGCCATCAGCCCCGGCGGGCCAGGGGGAGCGTATAATCCACCCCTCCACTTT.

The chain carries TRBV2 and TRBJ1-1; perhaps TRBD1 as D (6 bases). CDR3 length: 14 amino acids. V was pared by 4 bases and J by 5 bases, with 14 bases between. The germline V gene has CDR1 SNHLY and CDR2 FYNNEI. As DNA, the CDR3 is TGTGCCAGCAGTGGAGGGGGGGGGAGTACTGAAGCTTTCTTT. Translating it yields CASSGGGGSTEAFF.

This clone came up once. J is TRBJ2-3 and V is TRBV7-9, with 9 bases aligning to TRBD2. From germline, CDR1 is SEHNR and CDR2 FQNEAQ (reference sequence). V was pared by 3 bases and J by 5 bases, with 6 bases of the junction left unmatched. The CDR3 sequence is 15 residues long. The CDR3 reads CASSFGGTSLDTQYF. In DNA form, the CDR3 reads TGTGCCAGCAGCTTTGGTGGGACTAGCCTAGATACGCAGTATTTT. Filled out from reference TRBV7-9 and TRBJ2-3, the complete variable domain reads DTGVSQNPRHKITKRGQNVTFRCDPISEHNRLYWYRQTLGQGPEFLTYFQNEAQLEKSRLLSDRFSAERPKGSFSTLEIQRTEQGDSAMYLCASSFGGTSLDTQYFGPGTRLTVL.

The chain uses TRBV7-2 and TRBJ2-3, with D perhaps matching TRBD2 (7 bases). The CDR3 runs to 15 residues. V lost 4 bases and J lost 5, with 16 bases in between. Germline V gene lookup returns CDR1 SGHTA and CDR2 FQGNSA. The CDR3: CASSYVGGGGDTQYF. In nucleotides, the CDR3 is TGTGCCAGCAGCTACGTAGGGGGGGGCGGAGATACGCAGTATTTT.

This chain uses TRBV11-1 with TRBJ2-5; D not certain. Trimming removed 1 base from V and 4 bases from J, with 4 bases in between. Germline lookup yields CDR1 SGHAT and CDR2 FQDESV (reference sequence). CDR3 size: 12 residues. The CDR3 is CASSLGLETQYF. The CDR3 DNA is TGTGCCAGCAGCTTAGGGCTAGAGACCCAGTACTTC.

The chain's CDR3 is CASSIGADNEKLFF. The CDR3 bases are TGTGCCAGTAGTATTGGTGCAGATAATGAAAAACTGTTTTTT. V gene TRBV19 combines with J gene TRBJ1-4, with D unresolved. Per the germline V gene, CDR1 is LNHDA and CDR2 is SQIVND (reference sequence). There are 14 residues in the CDR3. Trimming stripped 3 bases from V and 4 bases from J, with 9 bases between.

This clone was seen a single time. The chain uses TRBV12-5 and TRBJ2-5; 8 nucleotides align to TRBD2. Trimming took 1 base from V and 5 from J; bases not matched to a gene: 12. CDR1 is LGHNT and CDR2 is FRNRAP in the germline V gene. The CDR3 covers 17 residues. This chain's CDR3 is CASGLGPTSGEGETQYF. The CDR3 coding sequence is TGTGCTAGTGGTTTGGGCCCAACTAGCGGCGAAGGGGAGACCCAGTACTTC.